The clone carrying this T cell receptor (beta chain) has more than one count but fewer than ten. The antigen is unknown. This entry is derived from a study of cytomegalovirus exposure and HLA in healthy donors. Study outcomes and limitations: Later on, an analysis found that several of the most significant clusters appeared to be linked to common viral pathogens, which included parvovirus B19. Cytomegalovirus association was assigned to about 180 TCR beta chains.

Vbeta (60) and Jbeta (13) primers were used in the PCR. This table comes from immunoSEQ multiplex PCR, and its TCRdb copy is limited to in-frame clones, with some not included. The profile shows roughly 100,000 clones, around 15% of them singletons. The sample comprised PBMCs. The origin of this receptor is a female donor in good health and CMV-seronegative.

CDR3 protein: CASSYSPRTDTQYF. CDR3 nucleotide sequence: TGTGCCAGCAGTTACTCGCCCCGGACAGATACGCAGTATTTT. The chain employs TRBV6-5 and TRBJ2-3; the D is unclear. Germline assignment: CDR1 MNHEY and CDR2 SVGAGI. This CDR3 is built from 14 residues. V lost 0 bases, J lost 3 bases, and 7 bases lay in between.